This TCR beta chain was sequenced during a study of blood T cell repertoires in COVID-19. Study-level background: The United States, Italy and Spain were the sources of the acute and convalescent COVID-19 samples. The analysed material was cDNA or gDNA that came from T cells, B-cell-depleted T cells, or PBMCs.

In the original workflow: For nucleated cells, counts were estimated from reference gene primer amplification. The protocol was immunoSEQ multiplex PCR, while the TCRdb copy is restricted to in-frame clones and leaves out a portion. V and J calls and clone size are given by that table; D and trimming were obtained from the DNA. The sample consists of about 74,000 clones, around 88% of them appearing once. The CDR3 runs 15 residues. V was pared by 0 bases and J by 2 bases, with 2 bases of the junction left unmatched. Germline CDR1 SGHRS, CDR2 YFSETQ. The sample taken for sequencing was peripheral blood. The chain links TRBV5-1 to TRBJ2-1; 7 bases map to TRBD1. This receptor was taken from an elderly woman with active or convalescent COVID-19. This chain's CDR3 is CASSLAGTAYNEQFF. CDR3 DNA: TGCGCCAGCAGCTTGGCCGGGACAGCCTACAATGAGCAGTTCTTC.